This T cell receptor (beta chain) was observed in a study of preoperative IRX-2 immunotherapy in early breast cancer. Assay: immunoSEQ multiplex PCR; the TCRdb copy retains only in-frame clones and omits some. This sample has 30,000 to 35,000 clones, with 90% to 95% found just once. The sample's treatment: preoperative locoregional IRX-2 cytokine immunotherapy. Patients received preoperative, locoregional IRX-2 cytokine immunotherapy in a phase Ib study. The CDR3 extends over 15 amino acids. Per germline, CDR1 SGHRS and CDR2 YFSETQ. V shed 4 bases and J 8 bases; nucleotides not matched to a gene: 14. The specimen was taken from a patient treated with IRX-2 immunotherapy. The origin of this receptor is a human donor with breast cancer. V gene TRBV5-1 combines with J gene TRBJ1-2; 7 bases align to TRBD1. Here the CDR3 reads CASSRPGGVDLGYTF. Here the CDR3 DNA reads TGCGCCAGCAGCCGCCCAGGGGGAGTCGATCTGGGCTACACCTTC.